These 31 T cell receptor beta chains originate from one sample sequenced in a study of cytomegalovirus exposure and HLA in healthy donors (dated by TCRdb to the late 2010s). Libraries were built with the immunoSEQ multiplex PCR assay. The multiplex PCR relied on a mix of 60 forward primers for TCR Vbeta segments and 13 reverse primers for TCR Jbeta segments. This is the immuneACCESS table as TCRdb keeps it, with only in-frame sequences that have V and J called. A part of the clones is gone; compared with another copy, unresolved V genes explain less than half, and the rest is unexplained. Across this sample there are about 130,000 clones, with more than 60% seen only once. Of the sample, roughly 2.1% is held by the ten largest clones. The sequenced material came from PBMCs. The receptors were gathered from a woman in her forties in good health and CMV-seropositive.

This chain links TRBV6-1 with TRBJ1-5; TRBD1 matches at 7 bases. J was trimmed by 5 bases and V by 3 bases; bases with no gene match: 7. The CDR3 spans 15 residues. Germline CDR1 MNHNS, CDR2 SASEGT. In DNA, the CDR3 is TGTGCCAGCAGTGATTACCGACAGGGATATCAGCCCCAGCATTTT. Encoded protein: CASSDYRQGYQPQHF.

The CDR3 DNA sequence: TGTGCCAGCAGTCAACGCGGAGGGCCCGGGGCCAACGTCCTGACTTTC. Its protein product is CASSQRGGPGANVLTF. This chain connects TRBV28 to TRBJ2-6, with a tentative D call TRBD2 (6 bases). Germline V gives CDR1 MDHEN, CDR2 SYDVKM. V lost 5 bases and J lost 4, with 15 bases in between. The CDR3 runs to 16 residues. The entire variable domain, with the rest obtained from reference TRBV28 and TRBJ2-6, is as follows: DVKVTQSSRYLVKRTGEKVFLECVQDMDHENMFWYRQDPGLGLRLIYFSYDVKMKEKGDIPEGYSVSREKKERFSLILESASTNQTSMYLCASSQRGGPGANVLTFGAGSRLTVL.

The genes are TRBV2 and TRBJ1-4; D may be TRBD1 (6 bases). Germline V gene data show CDR1 as SNHLY and CDR2 as FYNNEI. The V gene lost 2 bases and the J gene lost 17 bases, with 12 bases spanning the gap. This CDR3 comprises 11 residues. Here the CDR3 DNA reads TGTGCCAGCAGTGAAAGGTCAGGGGACTTTTTT. It encodes CASSERSGDFF. The entire variable domain, with the rest obtained from reference TRBV2 and TRBJ1-4, is as follows: EPEVTQTPSHQVTQMGQEVILRCVPISNHLYFYWYRQILGQKVEFLVSFYNNEISEKSEIFDDQFSVERPDGSNFTLKIRSTKLEDSAMYFCASSERSGDFFGSGTQLSVL.

V and J are TRBV9 and TRBJ2-7, with D perhaps matching TRBD1 (5 bases). Germline CDR1 reads SGDLS; CDR2 reads YYNGEE. Deletions cut 3 bases from V and 6 bases from J, with 19 bases between. The length of the CDR3 is 15 residues. Written as DNA, the CDR3 is TGTGCCAGCAGCGAGTGGGCCGGACAATCAGGCGAGCAGTACTTC. It translates to CASSEWAGQSGEQYF.

This clone showed up just a few times. The V gene is TRBV30, the J gene TRBJ2-5, with unresolved D. Between the trimmed V and J ends, which lost 0 bases and 5 bases, there was a span of 7 bases. CDR1 and CDR2 (germline): GTSNPN, SVGIG (reference sequence). This CDR3 contains 12 residues. As DNA, the CDR3 is TGTGCCTGGAGTGTACAGTTGGAGACCCAGTACTTC. Translated, it gives CAWSVQLETQYF.

The chain uses TRBV6-5 and TRBJ1-5; TRBD1 might be the D (5 bases). Between the trimmed V and J ends, which lost 7 bases and 2 bases, there was a span of 9 bases. In germline, CDR1 is MNHEY, CDR2 SVGAGI. CDR3 length: 13 residues. CDR3 nucleotides: TGTGCCAGCAATGGGGGGGGCAATCAGCCCCAGCATTTT. Translating it yields CASNGGGNQPQHF.

V usage is TRBV30 and J usage is TRBJ2-3; no clear D gene. In germline, CDR1 is GTSNPN, CDR2 SVGIG (reference sequence). V lost 0 bases to trimming and J lost 6 bases, with 4 bases between them. The CDR3 runs 11 residues. For the CDR3, the DNA is TGTGCCTGGAGTGTGTCGGATACGCAGTATTTT. The encoded protein is CAWSVSDTQYF.

There are a few counts of this clone. The V gene is TRBV6-5, the J gene TRBJ1-2; TRBD1 is a possible D gene (5 bases). With 2 bases removed from V and 8 bases from J, the gap between germline ends came to 15 bases. This CDR3 region has 14 residues. CDR1 is MNHEY and CDR2 is SVGAGI in the germline V gene. The CDR3 DNA reads TGTGCCAGCAGTTACCGGTGGGGCGGATGGGGCTACACCTTC. It encodes CASSYRWGGWGYTF.

The V gene is TRBV28, the J gene TRBJ2-1; 10 bases match TRBD2. The germline gives CDR1 MDHEN, CDR2 SYDVKM. This CDR3 has 20 amino acids. V trimming: 3 bases; J trimming: 5 bases; junction bases outside the gene matches: 19. CDR3 loop: CASSFEFWGLAGVADNEQFF. DNA of the CDR3: TGTGCCAGCAGTTTTGAATTTTGGGGGCTAGCGGGGGTTGCGGACAATGAGCAGTTCTTC. The variable domain in full, with the rest retrieved from reference TRBV28 and TRBJ2-1, is DVKVTQSSRYLVKRTGEKVFLECVQDMDHENMFWYRQDPGLGLRLIYFSYDVKMKEKGDIPEGYSVSREKKERFSLILESASTNQTSMYLCASSFEFWGLAGVADNEQFFGPGTRLTVL.

This clone was detected once. Other DNA sequences in this specimen translate into the identical CDR3. V is TRBV7-9 and J is TRBJ1-1; perhaps TRBD1 as D (6 bases). With 3 bases removed from V and 1 base from J, the gap between germline ends came to 6 bases. The CDR3 has 13 residues. Germline CDR1 and CDR2: SEHNR and FQNEAQ (reference sequence). The chain's CDR3 is CASSFRGNTEAFF. CDR3 DNA: TGTGCCAGCAGCTTCAGGGGGAACACTGAAGCTTTCTTT.

The V and J genes are TRBV29-1 and TRBJ2-3; 8 nucleotides match TRBD1. The CDR3 runs 13 residues. From germline, CDR1 is SQVTM and CDR2 ANQGSEA. With V trimmed by 7 bases and J by 1 base, 4 bases remained unmatched. DNA of the CDR3: TGCAGCGGGGAGACAGGGGGCACAGATACGCAGTATTTT. Amino acids: CSGETGGTDTQYF.

V gene TRBV6-5 combines with J gene TRBJ1-4, with TRBD1 identical over 8 bases. The germline CDR1 and CDR2 sequences are MNHEY and SVGAGI. Trimming cost V 0 bases and J 8 bases; bases outside gene matches: 5. The CDR3 length is 15 residues. As DNA, the CDR3 is TGTGCCAGCAGTTACTCGCAGGGGGCAGGGGAAAAACTGTTTTTT. Residues: CASSYSQGAGEKLFF.

The gene calls are TRBV18 and TRBJ2-1; a weak D match, TRBD2 (5 bases). The CDR3 spans 14 residues. Trimming took 3 bases from V and 9 from J, leaving 15 bases between them. In germline, CDR1 is KGHSH, CDR2 LQKENI. Here the CDR3 DNA reads TGTGCCAGCTCACCGAGGGAGACGGAACCTGAGCAGTTCTTC. Translating it yields CASSPRETEPEQFF.

This clone was recorded a few times. This chain uses TRBV28 with TRBJ2-7; no firm D call. V dropped 7 bases and J dropped 0 bases, with 13 bases sitting between them. Germline CDR1 MDHEN, CDR2 SYDVKM. The CDR3 totals 14 residues. The CDR3 reads CASIINSHSYEQYF. The DNA of the CDR3 is TGTGCCAGCATTATTAACAGCCACTCCTACGAGCAGTACTTC.

The rearrangement joins TRBV6-1 to TRBJ1-1; D might be TRBD1 (6 bases). V was trimmed by 2 bases and J by 5 bases, leaving 18 bases between them. The CDR3 sequence is 16 residues long. Germline lookup yields CDR1 MNHNS and CDR2 SASEGT. The CDR3 is CASSEPAPGARTEAFF. The CDR3 region has the DNA TGTGCCAGCAGTGAACCGGCGCCAGGGGCGCGAACTGAAGCTTTCTTT.

The chain joins TRBV18 to TRBJ2-7; 11 nucleotides agree with TRBD1. V was clipped by 2 bases and J by 5 bases; unmatched bases: 5. Germline V lookup: CDR1 KGHSH, CDR2 LQKENI. CDR3 length equals 15 residues. CDR3 sequence reads: CASSPVGTGGDEQYF. In DNA form, the CDR3 reads TGTGCCAGCTCACCAGTAGGGACAGGGGGTGACGAGCAGTACTTC.

This clone came up a few times. The chain has TRBV19 and TRBJ2-5; 13 bases agree with TRBD2. CDR3 length equals 15 residues. Germline V gene data show CDR1 as LNHDA and CDR2 as SQIVND (reference sequence). Trimming at V came to 7 bases and at J to 4 bases, leaving 6 bases not matched to a gene. The CDR3 region has the DNA TGTGCCAGTACATGGACTAGCGGGAGCGGAGAGACCCAGTACTTC. Its protein is CASTWTSGSGETQYF.

This clone was observed a handful of times. The rearrangement uses TRBV2 and TRBJ2-7, with D tentatively TRBD2 (5 bases). Trimming cost V 5 bases and J 2 bases, with 16 bases left between them. The germline V gene encodes CDR1 SNHLY and CDR2 FYNNEI. This CDR3 spans 15 amino acids. The CDR3 nucleotides read TGTGCCAGCAGTTCGAGGGTCAGTAAGGCCTACGAGCAGTACTTC. Translation: CASSSRVSKAYEQYF.

In this sample, this clone turned up once. The V call is TRBV2, the J call TRBJ2-1; tentatively, D is TRBD2 (6 bases). Deletions cut 5 bases from V and 0 bases from J, with 17 bases between. The CDR3 has 17 amino acids. Germline V CDR1 and CDR2: SNHLY, FYNNEI. CDR3 loop: CASSLTSPIFSYNEQFF. CDR3 coding DNA: TGTGCCAGCAGTTTGACTAGTCCGATCTTCTCCTACAATGAGCAGTTCTTC.

The gene calls are TRBV19 and TRBJ1-1; tentatively, D is TRBD1 (5 bases). The V and J ends lost 3 bases and 6 bases respectively, with 11 bases between them. This CDR3 is built from 13 residues. Germline V gene sequence: CDR1 LNHDA, CDR2 SQIVND (reference sequence). This chain's CDR3 is CASSMWRGSEAFF. CDR3 nucleotide sequence: TGTGCCAGTAGTATGTGGAGGGGCTCTGAAGCTTTCTTT. Supplemented by reference TRBV19 and TRBJ1-1, the full variable domain reads DGGITQSPKYLFRKEGQNVTLSCEQNLNHDAMYWYRQDPGQGLRLIYYSQIVNDFQKGDIAEGYSVSREKKESFPLTVTSAQKNPTAFYLCASSMWRGSEAFFGQGTRLTVV.

The chain links TRBV7-3 to TRBJ1-1; no definite D call. Trimming cost V 1 base and J 7 bases, with 7 bases left between them. From germline, CDR1 is SGHTA and CDR2 FQGTGA. The CDR3 totals 12 residues. The CDR3 DNA is TGTGCCAGCAGCTTAAGTCCCGGTGAAGCTTTCTTT. It is translated as CASSLSPGEAFF.

This chain links TRBV28 with TRBJ1-1; TRBD1 matches at 7 bases. Germline V gene data show CDR1 as MDHEN and CDR2 as SYDVKM. The CDR3 has 13 residues. Germline trimming cut 9 bases from V and 5 bases from J; bases unmatched to any gene: 9. The CDR3 bases are TGTGCCAGGAAGGTGGACAGGTTGACTGAAGCTTTCTTT. As protein: CARKVDRLTEAFF.

The chain is built from TRBV28 and TRBJ1-1; D is perhaps TRBD1 (6 bases). Trimming left V 9 bases short and J 4 bases short, with 21 bases between. The germline V gene has CDR1 MDHEN and CDR2 SYDVKM. The CDR3 totals 15 residues. The CDR3 sequence is CASTRTERGGTEAFF. The CDR3 bases are TGTGCCAGTACTAGAACCGAGAGGGGGGGCACTGAAGCTTTCTTT.

V is TRBV11-2 and J is TRBJ2-1; 8 nucleotides match TRBD1. The length of the CDR3 is 13 residues. Germline CDR1 and CDR2: SGHAT and FQNNGV. Losses at the gene ends were 5 bases for V and 7 bases for J; bases not matched to a gene: 4. CDR3 loop: CASSPTGVNEQFF. The CDR3 DNA sequence: TGTGCCAGCAGCCCGACAGGGGTGAATGAGCAGTTCTTC.

The rearrangement joins TRBV10-3 to TRBJ1-1; weak D call: TRBD1 (5 bases). The germline gives CDR1 ENHRY, CDR2 SYGVKD. V lost 7 bases to trimming and J lost 1 base, with 13 bases between them. CDR3 length: 14 amino acids. The CDR3 reads CAINADTTNTEAFF. As DNA, the CDR3 is TGTGCCATCAACGCGGACACCACGAACACTGAAGCTTTCTTT.

V is TRBV5-4 and J is TRBJ2-1, with D tentatively TRBD1 (6 bases). Trimming removed 4 bases at V and 0 bases at J, with 14 bases between. The germline CDR1 and CDR2 sequences are SGHNT and YYREEE (reference sequence). The length of the CDR3 is 16 residues. CDR3 sequence (DNA): TGTGCCAGCAGCGGAAGAAGACAGGCCTCCTACAATGAGCAGTTCTTC. Amino acid sequence: CASSGRRQASYNEQFF.

The V gene is TRBV7-9, the J gene TRBJ1-1; TRBD1 matches at 8 bases. The CDR3 totals 15 residues. Trimming took 1 base from V and 1 from J; bases not matched to a gene: 2. Germline CDR1 and CDR2: SEHNR and FQNEAQ (reference sequence). CDR3 DNA: TGTGCCAGCAGCTTAGAGGGACAGGCGAACACTGAAGCTTTCTTT. It is translated as CASSLEGQANTEAFF.

This clone was observed a handful of times. The chain couples TRBV7-9 to TRBJ1-2; 7 bases are a match to TRBD1. Germline V lookup: CDR1 SEHNR, CDR2 FQNEAQ (reference sequence). The CDR3 consists of 15 residues. After removal of 2 bases from V and 6 bases from J, the junction contained 9 bases not matched to a gene. CDR3 DNA: TGTGCCAGCAGCTTAAAGGTACAGGGGCTAGATGGCTACACCTTC. Translating gives CASSLKVQGLDGYTF.

CDR3 sequence: CASSSGLSTNEKLFF. In nucleotides, the CDR3 is TGTGCCAGCAGTTCGGGACTTTCCACTAATGAAAAACTGTTTTTT. The V and J genes are TRBV28 and TRBJ1-4; possibly TRBD1 for D (5 bases). The CDR3 covers 15 residues. V lost 4 bases and J 2 bases, leaving 11 bases between the germline ends. Germline-derived CDR1 and CDR2 are MDHEN and SYDVKM.

This chain joins TRBV7-7 and TRBJ2-2, with D perhaps matching TRBD1 (6 bases). Germline CDR1 reads SSHAT; CDR2 reads FNYEAQ (reference sequence). The CDR3 totals 16 residues. V dropped 1 base and J dropped 4 bases, with 13 bases sitting between them. The CDR3 coding sequence is TGTGCCAGCAGCTTAGGGGCAGGGGCGGGCACCGGGGAGCTGTTTTTT. Translated: CASSLGAGAGTGELFF.

This clone came up once. V gene TRBV12-5 combines with J gene TRBJ2-2, with D hard to call. The CDR3 length is 17 residues. Trimming removed 4 bases at V and 4 bases at J, with 19 bases between. Germline CDR1 is LGHNT and CDR2 is FRNRAP. CDR3 bases: TGTGCTAGTGGTTGCCATTCAAGGAATAGGAGCACCGGGGAGCTGTTTTTT. Protein product: CASGCHSRNRSTGELFF.